This TCR beta chain was found in a study of neoadjuvant anti-PD-1 for oral cavity cancer. Across the whole study: Patients without progression got a fourth dose around day 43.

CDR1 is SGHNT and CDR2 is YENEEA in the germline V gene. The CDR3 spans 16 residues. Trimming stripped 0 bases from V and 3 bases from J, with 14 bases between. Most PBMC samples had approximately 480 ng input DNA in six replicates. Assay: immunoSEQ multiplex PCR; the TCRdb copy retains only in-frame clones and omits some. The profile shows under 8,000 clones, roughly three quarters of them singletons. This clone was seen once. The chain combines TRBV11-3 with TRBJ1-2; possible D gene TRBD1, 5 bases. The material was PBMCs, obtained before nivolumab (anti-PD-1) treatment. This receptor was taken from a person aged 40 to 85 with oral cavity squamous cell carcinoma. The CDR3 coding sequence is TGTGCCAGCAGCTTAGATCGGGAAGGGGAGGACTATGGCTACACCTTC. Residues: CASSLDREGEDYGYTF.